These 26 T cell receptor beta chains were all obtained from the same sample, sequenced in a study of blood T cell repertoires in COVID-19. Assay: immunoSEQ multiplex PCR; the TCRdb copy retains only in-frame clones and omits some. The data contain about 61,000 clones, more than 70% of them singletons. Sequencing was done on a sample of peripheral blood. The receptors shown here come from a woman between 45 and 65 years old with active or convalescent COVID-19.

The rearrangement links TRBV27 to TRBJ2-3, with TRBD2 matching over 12 bases. Germline V gene sequence: CDR1 MNHEY, CDR2 SMNVEV (reference sequence). This CDR3 is 18 amino acids long. V dropped 0 bases and J dropped 3; count of bases not matched to a gene: 7. This CDR3 is CASSLSLLAGGRTDTQYF. CDR3 coding DNA: TGTGCCAGCAGTTTATCGTTGCTAGCGGGAGGGAGAACAGATACGCAGTATTTT.

The V gene is TRBV5-6, the J gene TRBJ1-2; D call uncertain. Trimming left V 3 bases short and J 1 base short, with 13 bases between. The CDR3 consists of 15 residues. Per the germline V gene, CDR1 is SGHDT and CDR2 is YYEEEE. CDR3 DNA: TGTGCCAGCAGCTCTCCCAGGCTGCATAACTATGGCTACACCTTC. As protein: CASSSPRLHNYGYTF.

The J gene is TRBJ1-4, the V gene TRBV5-1; 11 nucleotides agree with TRBD1. Germline trimming cut 7 bases from V and 0 bases from J; bases unmatched to any gene: 5. This CDR3 is 16 amino acids long. CDR1 and CDR2 from the germline V gene are SGHRS and YFSETQ. The CDR3: CASRPGQGATNEKLFF. In DNA, the CDR3 is TGCGCCAGCCGACCGGGACAGGGGGCAACTAATGAAAAACTGTTTTTT.

This clone occurred once. The rearrangement links TRBV9 to TRBJ2-5, with TRBD1 identical over 8 bases. From germline, CDR1 is SGDLS and CDR2 YYNGEE. Trimming at V came to 4 bases and at J to 5 bases, leaving 7 bases not matched to a gene. The CDR3 has 14 residues. The CDR3 protein is CASSPVAGGETQYF. The DNA of the CDR3 is TGTGCCAGCAGCCCCGTCGCAGGGGGCGAGACCCAGTACTTC.

The chain recombines TRBV7-9 with TRBJ2-4; TRBD2 aligns across 7 bases. This CDR3 comprises 16 residues. The V gene's germline CDR1 is SEHNR and CDR2 FQNEAQ (reference sequence). Trimming took 5 bases from V and 0 from J; bases not matched to a gene: 7. The CDR3 nucleotides are TGTGCCAGCAGCAGAAGCGGGGTACTAGCCAAAAACATTCAGTACTTC. Translated: CASSRSGVLAKNIQYF.

This clone occurred many times. The chain employs TRBV6-6 and TRBJ1-1; the D is unclear. Trimming took off 8 bases at V and 5 bases at J, with 9 bases between the two ends. The germline V gene has CDR1 MNHNY and CDR2 SVGAGI (reference sequence). The CDR3 length is 11 residues. The CDR3 sequence: CASQRGTEAFF. In nucleotides, the CDR3 is TGTGCCAGCCAGCGGGGTACTGAAGCTTTCTTT.

The chain has TRBV2 and TRBJ2-5; 7 positions agree with TRBD2. This CDR3 is built from 14 residues. The ends lost 4 bases at V and 4 bases at J; junction bases unmatched: 6. CDR1 SNHLY and CDR2 FYNNEI come from the germline V gene. The CDR3 nucleotides are TGTGCCAGCAGTGTGCGGGAGTATGCAGAGACCCAGTACTTC. Translating it yields CASSVREYAETQYF.

The V gene is TRBV30, the J gene TRBJ1-2; D gene uncertain. CDR1 is GTSNPN, CDR2 SVGIG, per germline (reference sequence). CDR3 length: 11 amino acids. V shed 3 bases and J shed 7 bases, with 9 bases lying between them. CDR3 sequence (DNA): TGTGCCTGGAGCAACCGAGTTGGCTACACCTTC. Amino acid sequence: CAWSNRVGYTF.

This chain connects TRBV6-5 to TRBJ2-2; D may be TRBD1 (5 bases). The V end lost 8 bases, the J end lost 3 bases, and 13 bases lay between the germline ends. Germline CDR1 MNHEY, CDR2 SVGAGI. This CDR3 is 14 amino acids long. CDR3 in DNA: TGTGCCAGCGGCAGGGAAGGCGACACCGGGGAGCTGTTTTTT. Protein sequence: CASGREGDTGELFF.

The chain carries TRBV7-8 and TRBJ2-7; D call uncertain. The CDR3 contains 11 residues. Trimming stripped 3 bases from V and 2 bases from J, with 2 bases between. Germline lookup yields CDR1 SGHVS and CDR2 FQNEAQ. The DNA for the CDR3 is TGTGCCAGCAGCTTTACCTACGAGCAGTACTTC. The encoded protein is CASSFTYEQYF.

This clone was recorded once. The chain is built from TRBV13 and TRBJ2-4; possible D gene TRBD1, 5 bases. The ends were cut back, 5 bases at V and 4 bases at J, with 15 bases in the middle. The germline V gene has CDR1 PRHDT and CDR2 FYEKMQ (reference sequence). This CDR3 contains 15 residues. The CDR3 is CASSPRQGLKNIQYF. CDR3 sequence (DNA): TGTGCCAGCAGCCCGCGCCAGGGATTGAAAAACATTCAGTACTTC.

V usage is TRBV9 and J usage is TRBJ2-7; D remains ambiguous. Germline V gives CDR1 SGDLS, CDR2 YYNGEE. This CDR3 comprises 13 residues. V was pared by 1 base and J by 7 bases, with 12 bases between. The CDR3 sequence: CASSVSGSREQYF. CDR3 bases: TGTGCCAGCAGCGTAAGTGGGTCGAGGGAGCAGTACTTC.

The rearrangement uses TRBV28 and TRBJ1-5, with 8 bases fitting TRBD1. The CDR3 runs to 14 residues. V lost 3 bases, J lost 6 bases, and 4 bases stayed unmatched. Germline V CDR1 and CDR2: MDHEN, SYDVKM. CDR3 DNA: TGTGCCAGCAGTTTGGACAGGGAGGGTCAGCCCCAGCATTTT. Encoded protein: CASSLDREGQPQHF.

The chain recombines TRBV30 with TRBJ1-3; 10 bases line up with TRBD1. The length of the CDR3 is 17 residues. With V trimmed by 1 base and J by 4 bases, 10 bases remained unmatched. The V gene's germline CDR1 is GTSNPN and CDR2 SVGIG (reference sequence). The CDR3 region is CAWSERRQGATGNTIYF. The CDR3, as DNA: TGTGCCTGGAGTGAGAGACGACAGGGGGCGACAGGAAACACCATATATTTT.

The chain combines TRBV6-6 with TRBJ1-1, with TRBD1 as a possible D gene (6 bases). The CDR3 runs 14 residues. V was cut by 5 bases and J by 6 bases, with 16 bases left in between. Germline V gene data show CDR1 as MNHNY and CDR2 as SVGAGI (reference sequence). The CDR3 nucleotides read TGTGCCAGCAGTCTCACAGGGATAGGGGCTGAAGCTTTCTTT. Its protein product is CASSLTGIGAEAFF.

This clone showed up just a few times. Within the sample, other DNA sequences also encode this same CDR3. This CDR3 is CASSIVSAGGKETQYF. CDR3 in DNA: TGTGCCAGTAGTATAGTTTCAGCGGGAGGGAAAGAGACCCAGTACTTC. The chain is built from TRBV19 and TRBJ2-5; 10 nucleotides match TRBD2. This CDR3 has 16 residues. Germline values: CDR1 LNHDA, CDR2 SQIVND (reference sequence). The V gene end was trimmed by 1 base and the J gene end by 3 bases; junction bases not matched to a gene: 5.

V usage is TRBV2 and J usage is TRBJ1-2; 7 bases map to TRBD1. From germline, CDR1 is SNHLY and CDR2 FYNNEI. V was clipped by 6 bases and J by 4 bases; unmatched bases: 11. This CDR3 region has 15 residues. CDR3 DNA: TGTGCCAGCAGGGCTGACCCGACAGGGATCTATGGCTACACCTTC. Its protein is CASRADPTGIYGYTF.

The CDR3, as DNA: TGCGCCAGCAGCTTGGCGGCAGGGGTTGAAGGGGAGACCCAGTACTTC. This encodes CASSLAAGVEGETQYF. The rearrangement links TRBV5-1 to TRBJ2-5; possibly TRBD1 for D (6 bases). The CDR3 totals 16 residues. Germline CDR1 SGHRS, CDR2 YFSETQ. Trimming pared 0 bases from V and 5 bases from J, leaving 17 bases between.

This clone came up once. J is TRBJ2-5 and V is TRBV19; D remains ambiguous. Trimming took off 5 bases at V and 0 bases at J, with 13 bases between the two ends. Germline CDR1 is LNHDA and CDR2 is SQIVND (reference sequence). The CDR3 extends over 15 amino acids. The CDR3 sequence is CASSPVGTYQETQYF. CDR3 coding DNA: TGTGCCAGTAGTCCTGTGGGCACGTACCAAGAGACCCAGTACTTC. Full variable domain (remainder filled in from reference TRBV19 and TRBJ2-5): DGGITQSPKYLFRKEGQNVTLSCEQNLNHDAMYWYRQDPGQGLRLIYYSQIVNDFQKGDIAEGYSVSREKKESFPLTVTSAQKNPTAFYLCASSPVGTYQETQYFGPGTRLLVL.

The rearrangement joins TRBV9 to TRBJ2-1; 14 bases map to TRBD2. The CDR3 length is 18 residues. J lost 6 bases, V lost 4 bases, and 12 bases had no gene match. Germline CDR1 and CDR2: SGDLS and YYNGEE. The CDR3 region has the DNA TGTGCCAGCAGCCCCCGGACTAGCGGGAGGAGGGAGGGCAATGAGCAGTTCTTC. Its protein product is CASSPRTSGRREGNEQFF.

The V call is TRBV30, the J call TRBJ2-2; 7 bases match TRBD2. This CDR3 is built from 14 residues. V dropped 1 base and J dropped 4; count of bases not matched to a gene: 3. Germline lookup yields CDR1 GTSNPN and CDR2 SVGIG (reference sequence). CDR3 sequence: CAWSGDYSTGELFF. CDR3 bases: TGTGCCTGGAGTGGGGACTACTCCACCGGGGAGCTGTTTTTT.

The genes are TRBV10-3 and TRBJ2-7; 7 bases align to TRBD2. The CDR3 runs to 19 residues. Trimming cost V 6 bases and J 0 bases; bases outside gene matches: 20. The germline V gene has CDR1 ENHRY and CDR2 SYGVKD. The CDR3: CAIRDPKWASGINSYEQYF. The CDR3 coding sequence is TGTGCCATCAGAGACCCAAAATGGGCGAGCGGGATTAACTCCTACGAGCAGTACTTC.

The V gene is TRBV7-2, the J gene TRBJ2-5; 7 bases fit TRBD2. The CDR3 loop spans 13 amino acids. Trimming at V came to 6 bases and at J to 4 bases, leaving 5 bases not matched to a gene. Looked up from germline, CDR1 is SGHTA and CDR2 is FQGNSA. This chain's CDR3 is CASREGLRETQYF. The CDR3, as DNA: TGTGCCAGCAGGGAGGGACTACGAGAGACCCAGTACTTC.

The chain is built from TRBV20-1 and TRBJ2-3; D call uncertain. The CDR3 is 11 residues long. V gave up 4 bases and J gave up 4 bases, with 6 bases separating them. Per the germline V gene, CDR1 is DFQATT and CDR2 is SNEGSKA (reference sequence). The CDR3 DNA is TGCAGTGCTATCTCCCCAGATACGCAGTATTTT. It encodes CSAISPDTQYF.

The sample holds a few counts of this clone. The genes are TRBV7-3 and TRBJ2-5; 7 positions match TRBD1. This CDR3 region has 15 residues. V was clipped by 1 base and J by 0 bases; unmatched bases: 2. CDR1 is SGHTA and CDR2 is FQGTGA in the germline V gene. This CDR3 is CASSLKGQHQETQYF. The CDR3 bases are TGTGCCAGCAGCTTAAAGGGACAGCACCAAGAGACCCAGTACTTC.

The chain combines TRBV6-5 with TRBJ2-3, with TRBD1 matching 7 bases. The trim removed 6 bases at V and 4 bases at J, leaving 7 bases unmatched. The CDR3 runs 14 residues. CDR1 and CDR2 (germline): MNHEY, SVGAGI. CDR3 loop: CASSKQGSSDTQYF. The DNA for the CDR3 is TGTGCCAGCAGCAAACAGGGGAGCTCAGATACGCAGTATTTT.